This TCR beta chain is drawn from a study of somatic mutations in cytotoxic T cells in rheumatoid arthritis. Study-level information: Using a FACSAria II or Sony SH800, a portion of the V beta antibody-stained T-cell populations were flow-sorted at nearly 100% purity, and among those populations were V beta1+ cells that were then sequenced for TCRB.

Method: immunoSEQ multiplex PCR; TCRdb's copy keeps in-frame clones and lacks some. The sample includes roughly 5,700 clones, roughly 80% seen only once; the top ten take 3.5% to 5%. The CDR3 has 14 residues. Trimming took 7 bases from V and 0 from J, leaving 10 bases between them. Germline-derived CDR1 and CDR2 are MNHEY and SVGAGI. On this clone itself: Its antigen remains unknown.

General observations from the study: CD8+ clonality increased with age in rheumatoid arthritis patients but not in healthy controls.

This sequence was found in an adult with rheumatoid arthritis. The sequenced sample consisted of CD8+ T cells sorted from blood. The V call is TRBV6-5, the J call TRBJ2-1; D gene uncertain. CDR3 sequence (DNA): TGTGCCAGCACCGAATCGAGCTCCTACAATGAGCAGTTCTTC. This sequence encodes CASTESSSYNEQFF.